This TCR beta chain was documented in a study of blood T cell repertoires in COVID-19. The germline gives CDR1 LNHDA, CDR2 SQIVND (reference sequence). V was clipped by 3 bases and J by 1 base, with 12 bases between them. This CDR3 has 15 residues. Profiled with immunoSEQ multiplex PCR; TCRdb holds only in-frame clones, not every one. The sample yields 50,000 to 65,000 clones, roughly two thirds seen once. Which cohort a participant joined came from the clinical history participants gave. Sequencing was carried out using PBMCs or T cells enriched from blood (not recorded which). The chain recombines TRBV19 with TRBJ1-1; D is uncertain. This TCR derives from a woman aged 55-69 years who had been exposed to COVID-19. The CDR3 DNA is TGTGCCAGTAGTATGAGTAGGGCGGGGAACACTGAAGCTTTCTTT. This encodes CASSMSRAGNTEAFF.